This entry lists 22 T cell receptor beta chains sequenced from one sample in a study of molecular identifiers for immune sequencing clone quantification. TCRdb reprocessed the PCR reads via MiXCR and lists one record per CDR3 protein. The data contain nearly 55,000 distinct CDR3 sequences, around 33% of them singletons. The sample comprised naive CD8+ T cells from blood, with Jurkat cell RNA spiked in. Subset specified: FACS-sorted CD8+CD4-CCR7+CD45RA+ naive T cells. The receptors shown here come from a human donor in good health. Some libraries in this study had Jurkat cell RNA spiked in.

Many counts were recorded for this clonotype. J is TRBJ1-4 and V is TRBV28; D is perhaps TRBD1 (6 bases). V dropped 8 bases and J dropped 0 bases, with 13 bases sitting between them. CDR1 and CDR2 (germline): MDHEN, SYDVKM. The CDR3 extends over 15 amino acids. CDR3: CASQGQPATNEKLFF. For the CDR3, the DNA is TGTGCCAGCCAGGGACAACCTGCAACTAATGAAAAACTGTTTTTT.

As to this clonotype: A single base separates this from a much larger clone, so it may be a read error. The CDR3 sequence is CASGLRSSYNSPLHF. CDR3 DNA sequence: TGTGCCAGCGGTTTGCGGAGCTCCTATAATTCACCCCTCCACTTT. The chain links TRBV28 to TRBJ1-6; no definite D call. Per germline, CDR1 MDHEN and CDR2 SYDVKM. The CDR3 totals 15 residues.

This clonotype was seen ten or more times. The chain couples TRBV28 to TRBJ2-5, with 8 bases identical to TRBD1. The CDR3 is 15 residues long. Germline V gives CDR1 MDHEN, CDR2 SYDVKM. The V and J ends lost 3 bases and 3 bases, in that order; junction bases with no gene match: 6. CDR3 loop: CASSLSRGPEETQYF. The CDR3 nucleotides are TGTGCCAGCAGTTTGTCCAGGGGGCCTGAAGAGACCCAGTACTTC.

The chain couples TRBV6-6 to TRBJ2-5; 11 bases map to TRBD2. CDR1 and CDR2 (germline): MNHNY, SVGAGI (reference sequence). Germline trimming cut 8 bases from V and 3 bases from J; bases unmatched to any gene: 11. The CDR3 extends over 16 amino acids. The DNA for the CDR3 is TGTGCCAGCCCCCCGGTCGGGGGACTAGCGGAAGAGACCCAGTACTTC. It translates to CASPPVGGLAEETQYF.

CDR3 in amino acids: CATATQGEANYGYTF. CDR3 sequence (DNA): TGTGCCACCGCCACCCAGGGGGAAGCGAACTATGGCTACACCTTC. The gene calls are TRBV27 and TRBJ1-2, with 7 positions matching TRBD1. Germline loops: CDR1 MNHEY, CDR2 SMNVEV (reference sequence). V dropped 10 bases and J dropped 2; count of bases not matched to a gene: 13. There are 15 residues in the CDR3.

This clonotype was found a few times. The chain joins TRBV5-6 to TRBJ2-2; no clear D gene. The CDR3 consists of 12 residues. V was trimmed by 4 bases and J by 6 bases, leaving 7 bases between them. Germline lookup yields CDR1 SGHDT and CDR2 YYEEEE. CDR3 DNA sequence: TGTGCCAGCAGCCGGAGTGCCGGGGAGCTGTTTTTT. The encoded protein is CASSRSAGELFF.

This chain joins TRBV11-2 and TRBJ2-2; no firm D call. This CDR3 contains 13 residues. CDR1 is SGHAT, CDR2 FQNNGV, per germline. V dropped 3 bases and J dropped 6 bases, with 8 bases sitting between them. The CDR3 DNA reads TGTGCCAGCAGCTTGGGTTGGCCCGGGGAGCTGTTTTTT. Amino acids: CASSLGWPGELFF.

About this clonotype itself: A much larger clone lies a single base off, so this may be a read error. The chain joins TRBV6-5 to TRBJ1-1; D not certain. The CDR3 has 13 amino acids. Germline lookup yields CDR1 MNHEY and CDR2 SVGAGI. The CDR3: CASSYRRNTEALF. The CDR3 bases are TGTGCCAGCAGTTATCGAAGGAACACTGAAGCTCTCTTT.

This clonotype was counted a few times. The gene calls are TRBV19 and TRBJ1-5; D gene ambiguous. Trimming left V 5 bases short and J 4 bases short, with 9 bases between. This CDR3 comprises 13 residues. The germline V gene encodes CDR1 LNHDA and CDR2 SQIVND (reference sequence). The CDR3 region is CASSPSRNQPQHF. CDR3 bases: TGTGCCAGTAGTCCTTCCCGGAATCAGCCCCAGCATTTT.

With respect to this clonotype: A clone one base away is much larger, so this may be a read error. This rearrangement joins TRBV12-5 to TRBJ2-3; 10 bases line up with TRBD2. The CDR3 is made up of 15 amino acids. CDR1 and CDR2 from the germline V gene are LGHNT and FRNRAP. The CDR3: CASALGLAATDTLYF. CDR3 DNA: TGTGCTAGTGCCCTCGGACTAGCGGCAACAGATACGCTGTATTTT.

This clonotype was observed a handful of times. This chain links TRBV10-3 with TRBJ2-2; D is unresolved. Trimming stripped 8 bases from V and 0 bases from J, with 7 bases between. In germline, CDR1 is ENHRY, CDR2 SYGVKD. The CDR3 is 13 residues long. The CDR3 sequence is CAIHDTNTGELFF. In DNA, the CDR3 is TGTGCCATCCATGACACGAACACCGGGGAGCTGTTTTTT.

This clonotype occurred a few times. The J gene is TRBJ2-7, the V gene TRBV14; no clear D gene. The CDR3 covers 12 residues. Germline V lookup: CDR1 SGHDN, CDR2 FVKESK. V lost 2 bases and J lost 4, with 6 bases in between. CDR3 coding DNA: TGTGCCAGCAGCCAACACAAGTACGAGCAGTACTTC. Its translation: CASSQHKYEQYF.

To note about this clonotype: One junction end does not reproduce the germline sequence, and a read error may be involved. The rearrangement joins TRBV6-5 to TRBJ1-2, with D possibly being TRBD1 (5 bases). The germline V gene encodes CDR1 MNHEY and CDR2 SVGAGI. The CDR3 spans 15 residues. As DNA, the CDR3 is TGTACCAGCAGTTACGTCCAGGGAAGTGGCTATGGCTACACCTTC. The encoded protein is CTSSYVQGSGYGYTF.

In its sample, this clonotype was seen a few times. V is TRBV20-1 and J is TRBJ2-1, with D unclear. V lost 6 bases and J lost 9, with 12 bases in between. The CDR3 is 11 amino acids. Germline values: CDR1 DFQATT, CDR2 SNEGSKA (reference sequence). CDR3 nucleotides: TGCAGTGCCCCCGATGGATCTGAGCAGTTCTTC. Its protein product is CSAPDGSEQFF.

Comments on this clonotype: A much larger clone lies a single base off, so this may be a read error. This sequence joins TRBV12-3 or TRBV12-4 and TRBJ2-7; 7 bases line up with TRBD1. This CDR3 has 14 amino acids. CDR3 amino acids: CASSLTGQSCEQYF. The CDR3 bases are TGTGCCAGCAGCCTTACGGGACAGTCCTGCGAGCAGTACTTC.

In its sample, this clonotype was seen a few times. This chain uses TRBV20-1 with TRBJ2-5, with 14 bases lining up with TRBD2. The V and J ends lost 3 bases and 4 bases, in that order; junction bases with no gene match: 19. Germline V gene data show CDR1 as DFQATT and CDR2 as SNEGSKA (reference sequence). The CDR3 loop spans 20 amino acids. CDR3 region: CSASPDLGLAGVADPETQYF. The CDR3 region has the DNA TGCAGTGCTAGCCCAGACTTGGGACTAGCGGGAGTCGCAGACCCAGAGACCCAGTACTTC.

This clonotype was recorded many times. V and J are TRBV6-2 or TRBV6-3 and TRBJ1-5; D might be TRBD1 (6 bases). CDR1 MNHEY and CDR2 SVGEGT come from the germline V gene. This CDR3 has 13 residues. Deletions cut 11 bases from V and 7 bases from J, with 18 bases between. The CDR3: CASTDRRDQPQHF. The CDR3 DNA reads TGTGCCTCCACCGACAGGAGGGACCAGCCCCAGCATTTT.

Remarks on this clonotype: In this CDR3 the conserved last residue, phenylalanine or tryptophan, is missing, so a read error is likely. Because the CDR3's place on the DNA is in doubt, the DNA is left out and the CDR3 is given as listed by TCRdb. This sequence joins TRBV21-1 and TRBJ2-1; the tabulated D call, TRBD2, remains unverified against the DNA. TRBV21-1 is designated a pseudogene. The CDR3 has 19 residues if both end residues are counted. CDR3 sequence reads: CASSKAMRTSGRRRNEQSL.

The genes are TRBV11-2 and TRBJ2-5; D gene uncertain. V lost 1 base, J lost 1 base, and 13 bases lay in between. The CDR3 has 16 residues. Germline CDR1 and CDR2: SGHAT and FQNNGV. CDR3: CASSLVCARSQETQYF. The CDR3 bases are TGTGCCAGCAGCTTAGTCTGTGCTCGGTCCCAAGAGACCCAGTACTTC.

The chain carries TRBV9 and TRBJ1-1; no clear D gene. Germline CDR1 is SGDLS and CDR2 is YYNGEE. CDR3 length: 16 amino acids. V shed 0 bases and J shed 2 bases, with 14 bases lying between them. Here the CDR3 reads CASSVGIVGLNTEAFF. CDR3 in DNA: TGTGCCAGCAGCGTAGGTATAGTGGGTCTAAACACTGAAGCTTTCTTT.

V gene TRBV11-2 combines with J gene TRBJ2-1; a possible D gene is TRBD2 (6 bases). Looked up from germline, CDR1 is SGHAT and CDR2 is FQNNGV. Deletions cut 1 base from V and 14 bases from J, with 18 bases between. The CDR3 is made up of 14 amino acids. The CDR3: CASSLAGSGNSKFF. Written as DNA, the CDR3 is TGTGCCAGCAGCTTAGCTGGTAGCGGCAATAGCAAGTTCTTC.

Details on this clonotype: A much larger clone is a single base away; this may be a read error. The genes are TRBV24-1 and TRBJ1-5, with D uncertain. Germline assignment: CDR1 KGHDR and CDR2 SFDVKD. CDR3 length: 13 amino acids. The CDR3 region is CATSDAPHQPQQF. For the CDR3, the DNA is TGTGCCACCAGTGATGCCCCCCATCAGCCCCAGCAATTT.